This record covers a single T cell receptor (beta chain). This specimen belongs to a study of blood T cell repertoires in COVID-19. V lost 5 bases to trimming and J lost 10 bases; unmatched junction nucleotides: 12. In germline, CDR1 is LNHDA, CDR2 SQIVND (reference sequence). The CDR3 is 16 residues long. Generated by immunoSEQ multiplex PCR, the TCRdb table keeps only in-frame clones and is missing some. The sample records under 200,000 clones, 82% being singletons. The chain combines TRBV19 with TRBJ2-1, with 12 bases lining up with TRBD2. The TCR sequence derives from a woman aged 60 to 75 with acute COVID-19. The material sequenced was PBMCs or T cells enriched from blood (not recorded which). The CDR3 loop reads CASSGGSSGGEGEQFF. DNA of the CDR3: TGTGCCAGTAGTGGAGGTTCTAGCGGGGGGGAAGGAGAGCAGTTCTTC.